The entry that follows covers one T cell receptor (beta chain) sequence. The specificity of this receptor is unknown. No base quality values were provided; no much bigger clone lies one nucleotide off. The germline V gene encodes CDR1 MNHEY and CDR2 SMNVEV (reference sequence). The CDR3 contains 17 residues, cysteine and phenylalanine counted. The sequence is cut down to CDR3 DNA, 51 bases in frame from base 1. V is pruned by 4 bases and J by 6 bases, leaving 12 bases of the junction without a gene match. The data originate from a study of CD8+ T cells in alopecia areata (dated by TCRdb to the late 2010s). About the investigation overall: Treated patients were enrolled in an open-label pilot trial of oral tofacitinib, 5 to 10 mg twice daily, for moderate-to-severe alopecia areata. Patients received tofacitinib for 6 to 18 months and were then followed off drug for 6 months to check for delayed response and recurrence. To study T cell clonal expansion in alopecia areata, the researchers applied high-throughput TCRbeta sequencing to both the C3H/HeJ mouse model and human patients. On the human side, TCRbeta sequencing was run on scalp tissue and on sorted CD4+ and CD8+ peripheral blood T cells from healthy controls and from alopecia areata patients with either patchy or totalis/universalis disease. Biopsies were taken from tofacitinib-treated patients at baseline and again at 4 and 24 weeks into treatment, and several of those patients also had a later scalp biopsy. Clonality in the scalp was compared among normal scalp (n=4), patchy alopecia areata scalp (n=8), and alopecia totalis/universalis scalp (n=8). RNA was obtained with the PAXgene miRNA kit for fixed scalp, the miRNeasy kit for PBMCs, and the RNeasy kit for mouse skin. immunoSEQ multiplex PCR using 35 Vbeta forward primers and 13 Jbeta reverse primers was used to amplify TCRbeta CDR3 regions. The study at large found these results: Higher clonality and more expanded CD8+ clones were observed in lesional scalp than in normal scalp, particularly in alopecia totalis/universalis, a finding suggestive of antigenic drive. Scalp TCR repertoire analysis is complicated because resident alphabeta T cells in normal human skin are also sequenced, whereas mouse skin is dominated by gammadelta T cells. TCR sequences shared between patients were less clear than in mice, possibly partly because of HLA diversity in the patient population.

The time point label of this sample denotes: baseline before oral tofacitinib. Peripheral blood and lesional scalp punch biopsies were obtained from patients with alopecia areata. PBMCs were isolated by density centrifugation and stained for CD3, CD4 and CD8, and CD4+ and CD8+ T cells were sorted on a FACSAria. Library prep was done by the immunoSEQ multiplex PCR assay. RNA was extracted from all samples and reverse transcribed into cDNA, which served as template for TCR sequencing. SuperScript III was used for first-strand cDNA synthesis, primed with a 2:1 mix of oligo-dT and random hexamers. Amplification bias was assessed with a synthetic immune receptor repertoire, and residual bias was removed computationally. In the source study's methods: Raw reads were preprocessed to remove errors, and CDR3 was defined according to IMGT conventions as the region from the conserved cysteine to phenylalanine. Clonality was computed by normalizing Shannon entropy by log2 of the number of productive unique TCRs and subtracting the result from 1. Whether scalp clones were CD4 or CD8 was inferred by matching scalp TCRbeta sequences against CD4 and CD8 repertoires sorted from blood. In its TCRdb copy, this immuneACCESS table keeps in-frame sequences only and misses some clones. Where compared with another copy, unresolved V genes explain less than half of these, and the others have no known cause. The D gene and trimming were derived from the DNA, and the V and J assignments and clone size from that table. Counted in this sample were 140,000 to 150,000 clones; about 60% of them appeared once. The ten largest clonotypes hold roughly 6.7% of the sample.

The sequence came from a human donor with alopecia areata. The material sequenced was CD4+ T cells sorted from blood, taken at week 0. The rearrangement joined TRBV27 to TRBJ1-2, and 12 junction bases match TRBD1. The CDR3 amino acid sequence is: CASSSTWRDRGLNGYTF. The DNA sequence follows: TGTGCCAGCAGTTCTACCTGGCGGGACAGGGGGCTAAATGGCTACACCTTC.